Detailed here is one T cell receptor beta chain. The antigen remains unidentified. It was with 60 Vbeta and 13 Jbeta primers that the PCR ran. Sequencing was performed with immunoSEQ multiplex PCR; in TCRdb, only in-frame clones are kept and a portion is missing. Of 65,000 to 80,000 clones in the sample, roughly 79% were seen once. These data originate in a study of cytomegalovirus exposure and HLA in healthy donors. Study-level information: Roughly 179 million T cells yielded roughly 100 million unique TCR beta sequences, as an earlier analysis found.

Germline assignment: CDR1 SGHNT and CDR2 YYREEE (reference sequence). CDR3 length: 16 amino acids. The V segment lost 1 base and the J segment 7 bases; nucleotides outside the gene matches: 10. General study findings and limits: Later work associated roughly 17,000 TCR beta sequences with HLA alleles at 0.05 false discovery rate. The study assumed roughly uniform donor sequencing depth for presence/absence analyses. The authors listed 164 TCR beta chains as cytomegalovirus-associated.

This chain joins TRBV5-4 and TRBJ2-5; TRBD2 agrees at 10 bases. The TCR originated in a woman aged 40-49 years in good health and CMV-seropositive. Sequenced material: PBMCs. The chain's CDR3 is CASSLNSGGRLVTQYF. The CDR3, as DNA: TGTGCCAGCAGCTTGAATAGCGGGGGGAGGTTGGTGACCCAGTACTTC.